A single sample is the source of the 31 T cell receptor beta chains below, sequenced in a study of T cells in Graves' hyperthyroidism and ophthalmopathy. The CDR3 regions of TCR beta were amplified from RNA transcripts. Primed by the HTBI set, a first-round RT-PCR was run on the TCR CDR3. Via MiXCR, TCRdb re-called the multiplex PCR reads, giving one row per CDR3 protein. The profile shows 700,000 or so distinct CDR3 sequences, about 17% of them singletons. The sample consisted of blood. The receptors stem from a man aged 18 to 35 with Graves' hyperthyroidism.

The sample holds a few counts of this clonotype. The CDR3 DNA reads TGCAGTGCTAGAGACCCTCCAGGGACCATGGGGACCCAGTACTTC. Translated: CSARDPPGTMGTQYF. The rearrangement joins TRBV20-1 to TRBJ2-5, with D perhaps assigned TRBD1 or TRBD2 (5 bases each). The CDR3 totals 15 residues. Trimming cost V 0 bases and J 7 bases, with 18 bases left between them. Looked up from germline, CDR1 is DFQATT and CDR2 is SNEGSKA (reference sequence).

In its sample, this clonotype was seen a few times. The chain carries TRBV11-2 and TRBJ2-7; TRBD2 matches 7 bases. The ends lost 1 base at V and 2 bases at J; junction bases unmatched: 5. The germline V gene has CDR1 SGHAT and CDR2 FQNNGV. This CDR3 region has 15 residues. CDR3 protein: CASSLARETTYEQYF. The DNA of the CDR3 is TGTGCCAGCAGCTTAGCGCGGGAGACCACCTACGAGCAGTACTTC.

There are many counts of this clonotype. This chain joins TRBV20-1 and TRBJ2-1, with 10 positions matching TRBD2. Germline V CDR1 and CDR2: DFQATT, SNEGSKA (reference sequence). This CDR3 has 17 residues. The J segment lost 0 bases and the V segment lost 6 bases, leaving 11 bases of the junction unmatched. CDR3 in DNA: TGCAGTGCCCCCGGACTAGCGGCAAGAAGCTCCTACAATGAGCAGTTCTTC. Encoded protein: CSAPGLAARSSYNEQFF.

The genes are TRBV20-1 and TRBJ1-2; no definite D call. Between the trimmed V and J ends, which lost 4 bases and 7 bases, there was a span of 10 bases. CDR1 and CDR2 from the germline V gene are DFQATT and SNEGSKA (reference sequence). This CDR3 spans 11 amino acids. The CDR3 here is CSATHVAGYTF. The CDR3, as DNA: TGCAGTGCTACCCACGTCGCTGGCTACACCTTC.

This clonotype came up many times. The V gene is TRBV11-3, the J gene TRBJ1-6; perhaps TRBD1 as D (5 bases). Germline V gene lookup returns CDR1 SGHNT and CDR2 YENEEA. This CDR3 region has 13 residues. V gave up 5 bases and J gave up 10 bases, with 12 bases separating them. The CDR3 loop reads CASSHRTNSPLHF. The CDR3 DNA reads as TGTGCCAGCAGCCATCGGACAAACTCACCCCTCCACTTT.

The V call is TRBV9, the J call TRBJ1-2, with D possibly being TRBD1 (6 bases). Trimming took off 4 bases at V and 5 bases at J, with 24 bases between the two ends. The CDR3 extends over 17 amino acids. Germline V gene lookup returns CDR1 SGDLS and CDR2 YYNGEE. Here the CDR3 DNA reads TGTGCCAGCAGCCTCCCAAATAAAGGGGGAGCCTTATATGGCTACACCTTC. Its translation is CASSLPNKGGALYGYTF. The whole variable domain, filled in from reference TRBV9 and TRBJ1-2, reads DSGVTQTPKHLITATGQRVTLRCSPRSGDLSVYWYQQSLDQGLQFLIQYYNGEERAKGNILERFSAQQFPDLHSELNLSSLELGDSALYFCASSLPNKGGALYGYTFGSGTRLTVV.

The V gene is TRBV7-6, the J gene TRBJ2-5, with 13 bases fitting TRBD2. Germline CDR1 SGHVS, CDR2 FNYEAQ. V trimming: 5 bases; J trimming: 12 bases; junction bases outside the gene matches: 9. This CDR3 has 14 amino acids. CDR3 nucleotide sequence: TGTGCCAGCAGCCCAACTAGCGGGAGGGCCTTAGAGTACTTC. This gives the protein CASSPTSGRALEYF. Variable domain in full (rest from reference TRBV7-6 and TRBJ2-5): GAGVSQSPRYKVTKRGQDVALRCDPISGHVSLYWYRQALGQGPEFLTYFNYEAQQDKSGLPNDRFSAERPEGSISTLTIQRTEQRDSAMYRCASSPTSGRALEYFGPGTRLLVL.

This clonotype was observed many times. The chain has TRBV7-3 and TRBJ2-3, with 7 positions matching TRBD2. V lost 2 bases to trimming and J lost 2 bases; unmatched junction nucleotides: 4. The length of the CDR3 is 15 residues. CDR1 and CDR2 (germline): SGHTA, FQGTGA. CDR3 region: CASSLGAGATDTQYF. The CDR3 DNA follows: TGTGCCAGCAGCTTAGGGGCGGGAGCCACAGATACGCAGTATTTT.

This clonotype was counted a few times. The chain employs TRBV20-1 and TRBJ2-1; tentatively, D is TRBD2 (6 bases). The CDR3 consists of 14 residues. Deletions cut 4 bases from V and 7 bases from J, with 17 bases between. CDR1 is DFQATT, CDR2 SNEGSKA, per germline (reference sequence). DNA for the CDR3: TGCAGTGCTATCCGGGACTCTGAATTAAATGAGCAGTTCTTC. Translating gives CSAIRDSELNEQFF.

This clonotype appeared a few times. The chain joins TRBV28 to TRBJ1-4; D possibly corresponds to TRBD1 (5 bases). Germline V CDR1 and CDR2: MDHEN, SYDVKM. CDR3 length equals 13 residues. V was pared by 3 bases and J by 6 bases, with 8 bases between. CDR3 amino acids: CASSFGGDEKLFF. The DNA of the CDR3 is TGTGCCAGCAGTTTTGGGGGGGATGAAAAACTGTTTTTT.

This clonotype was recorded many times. CDR3 sequence: CASSEQATYEQYF. CDR3 bases: TGTGCCAGCAGTGAACAGGCGACCTACGAGCAGTACTTC. The chain is built from TRBV2 and TRBJ2-7; D remains ambiguous. The V and J ends lost 2 bases and 2 bases respectively, with 7 bases between them. CDR3 length: 13 amino acids. Per germline, CDR1 SNHLY and CDR2 FYNNEI.

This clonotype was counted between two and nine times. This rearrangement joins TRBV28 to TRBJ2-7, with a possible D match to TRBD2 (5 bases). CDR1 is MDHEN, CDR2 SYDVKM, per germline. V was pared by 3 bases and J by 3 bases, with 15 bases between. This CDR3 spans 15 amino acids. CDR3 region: CASSFGIGEDYEQYF. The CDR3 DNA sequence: TGTGCCAGCAGTTTCGGGATCGGAGAGGACTACGAGCAGTACTTC.

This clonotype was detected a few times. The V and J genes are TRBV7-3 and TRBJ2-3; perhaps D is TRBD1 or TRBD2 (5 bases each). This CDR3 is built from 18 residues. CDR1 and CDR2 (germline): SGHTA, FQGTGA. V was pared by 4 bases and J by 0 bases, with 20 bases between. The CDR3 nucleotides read TGTGCCAGCAGCTCCTTGGGACCAGCCCTCTCTAGCACAGATACGCAGTATTTT. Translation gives CASSSLGPALSSTDTQYF.

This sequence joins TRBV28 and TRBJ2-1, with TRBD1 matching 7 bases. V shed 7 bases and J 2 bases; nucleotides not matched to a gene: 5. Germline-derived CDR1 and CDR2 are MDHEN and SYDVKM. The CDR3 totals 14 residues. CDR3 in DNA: TGTGCCAGCATACGGACAGGACCCTACAATGAGCAGTTCTTC. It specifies CASIRTGPYNEQFF.

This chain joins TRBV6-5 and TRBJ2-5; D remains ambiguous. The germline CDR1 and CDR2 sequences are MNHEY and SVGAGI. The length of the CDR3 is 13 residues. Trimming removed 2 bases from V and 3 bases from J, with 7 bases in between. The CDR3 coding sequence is TGTGCCAGCAGTTACGTTGGAGAAGAGACCCAGTACTTC. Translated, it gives CASSYVGEETQYF.

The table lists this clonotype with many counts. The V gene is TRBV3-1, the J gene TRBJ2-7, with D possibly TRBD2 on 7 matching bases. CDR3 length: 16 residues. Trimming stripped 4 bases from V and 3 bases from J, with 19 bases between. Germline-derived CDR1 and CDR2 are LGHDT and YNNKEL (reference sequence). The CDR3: CASSPIPSGTNYEQYF. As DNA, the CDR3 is TGTGCCAGCAGCCCAATTCCCAGCGGGACAAACTACGAGCAGTACTTC.

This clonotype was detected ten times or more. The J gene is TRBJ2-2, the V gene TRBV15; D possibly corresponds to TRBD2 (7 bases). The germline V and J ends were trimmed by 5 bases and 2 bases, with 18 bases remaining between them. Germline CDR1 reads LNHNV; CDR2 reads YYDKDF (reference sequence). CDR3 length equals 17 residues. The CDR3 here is CATSGPTGGLNTGELFF. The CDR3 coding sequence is TGTGCCACCAGCGGACCGACCGGGGGGCTCAACACCGGGGAGCTGTTTTTT.

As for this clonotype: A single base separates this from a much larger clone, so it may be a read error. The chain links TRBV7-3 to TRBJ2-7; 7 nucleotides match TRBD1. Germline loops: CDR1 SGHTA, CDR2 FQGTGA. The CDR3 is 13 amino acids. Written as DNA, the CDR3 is TGTGTCAGCAGCTTAAAGGGGGCCCACGAGCAGTACTTC. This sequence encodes CVSSLKGAHEQYF.

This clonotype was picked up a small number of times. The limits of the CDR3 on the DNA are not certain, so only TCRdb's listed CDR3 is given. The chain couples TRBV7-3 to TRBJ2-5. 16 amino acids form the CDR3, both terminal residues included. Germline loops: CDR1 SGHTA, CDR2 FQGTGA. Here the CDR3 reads CASSSSPFDPQETQYF.

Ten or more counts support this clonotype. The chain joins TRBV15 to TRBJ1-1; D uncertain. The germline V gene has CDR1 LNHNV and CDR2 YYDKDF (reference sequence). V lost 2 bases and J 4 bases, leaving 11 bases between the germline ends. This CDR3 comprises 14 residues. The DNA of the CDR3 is TGTGCCACCAGCAGATCCGGGGTCTCCACTGAAGCTTTCTTT. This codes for CATSRSGVSTEAFF.

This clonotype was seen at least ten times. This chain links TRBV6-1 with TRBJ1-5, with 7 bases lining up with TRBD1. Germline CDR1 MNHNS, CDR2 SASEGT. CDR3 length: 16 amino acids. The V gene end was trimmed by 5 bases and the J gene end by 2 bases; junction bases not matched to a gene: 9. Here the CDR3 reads CASSLIQGRGNQPQHF. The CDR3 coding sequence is TGTGCCAGCAGTCTAATACAGGGGAGAGGCAATCAGCCCCAGCATTTT.

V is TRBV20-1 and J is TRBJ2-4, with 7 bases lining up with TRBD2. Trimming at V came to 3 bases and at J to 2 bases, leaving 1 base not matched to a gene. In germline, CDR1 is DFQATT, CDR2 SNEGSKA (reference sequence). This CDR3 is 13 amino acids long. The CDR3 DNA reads TGCAGTGCTAGGGGAGGGTCCAAAAACATTCAGTACTTC. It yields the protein CSARGGSKNIQYF.

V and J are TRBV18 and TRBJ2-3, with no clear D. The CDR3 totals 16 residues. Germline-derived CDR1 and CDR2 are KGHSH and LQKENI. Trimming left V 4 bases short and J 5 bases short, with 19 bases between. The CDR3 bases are TGTGCCAGCTCACGGAGACTCGGACGAGCCATAGATACGCAGTATTTT. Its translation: CASSRRLGRAIDTQYF.

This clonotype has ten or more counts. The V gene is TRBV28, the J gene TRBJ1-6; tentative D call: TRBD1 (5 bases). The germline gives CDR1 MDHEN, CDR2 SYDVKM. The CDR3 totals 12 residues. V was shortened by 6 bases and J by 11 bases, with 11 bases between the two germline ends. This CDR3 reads CASSQGLAPLHF. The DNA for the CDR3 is TGTGCCAGCAGCCAGGGTTTGGCACCCCTCCACTTT.

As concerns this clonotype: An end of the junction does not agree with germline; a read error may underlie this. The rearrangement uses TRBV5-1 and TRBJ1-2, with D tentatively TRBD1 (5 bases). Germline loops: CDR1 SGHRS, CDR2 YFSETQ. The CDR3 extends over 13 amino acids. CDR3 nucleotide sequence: TGTGCCAGCAGTTCAGGGTTCGAGTATGGCTACACCTTC. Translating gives CASSSGFEYGYTF.

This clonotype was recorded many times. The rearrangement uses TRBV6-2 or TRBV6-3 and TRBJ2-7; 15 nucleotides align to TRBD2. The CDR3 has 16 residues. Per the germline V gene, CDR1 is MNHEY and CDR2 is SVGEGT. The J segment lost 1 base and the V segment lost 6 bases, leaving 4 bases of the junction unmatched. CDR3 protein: CASSGLAGGTSYEQYF. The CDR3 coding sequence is TGTGCCAGCAGCGGACTAGCGGGAGGGACATCCTACGAGCAGTACTTC.

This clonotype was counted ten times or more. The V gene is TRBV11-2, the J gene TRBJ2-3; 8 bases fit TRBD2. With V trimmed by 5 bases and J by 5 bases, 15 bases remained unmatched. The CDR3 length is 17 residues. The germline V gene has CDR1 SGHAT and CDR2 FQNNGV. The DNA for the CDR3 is TGTGCCAGCAGCGGACGGGAAGTAGCGGGAACTTTAGATACGCAGTATTTT. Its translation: CASSGREVAGTLDTQYF.

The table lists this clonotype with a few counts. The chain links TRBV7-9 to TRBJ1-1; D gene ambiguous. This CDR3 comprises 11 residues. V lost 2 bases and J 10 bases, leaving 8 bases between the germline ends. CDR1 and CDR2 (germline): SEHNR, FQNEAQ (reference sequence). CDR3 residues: CASSLQGGAFF. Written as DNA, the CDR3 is TGTGCCAGCAGCTTACAAGGAGGAGCTTTCTTT.

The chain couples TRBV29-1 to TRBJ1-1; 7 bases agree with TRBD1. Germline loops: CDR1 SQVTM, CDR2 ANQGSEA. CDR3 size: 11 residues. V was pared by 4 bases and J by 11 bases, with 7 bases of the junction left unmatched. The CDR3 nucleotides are TGCAGCGTTGGGATAGGGGGCGAGGCTTTCTTT. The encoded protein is CSVGIGGEAFF.

The CDR3 coding sequence is TGTGCCAGTACCGATCAGGGTGACGAAAAACTGTTTTTT. This codes for CASTDQGDEKLFF. This chain connects TRBV19 to TRBJ1-4; D is perhaps TRBD1 (5 bases). Trimming stripped 7 bases from V and 8 bases from J, with 14 bases between. Germline V lookup: CDR1 LNHDA, CDR2 SQIVND (reference sequence). There are 13 residues in the CDR3.

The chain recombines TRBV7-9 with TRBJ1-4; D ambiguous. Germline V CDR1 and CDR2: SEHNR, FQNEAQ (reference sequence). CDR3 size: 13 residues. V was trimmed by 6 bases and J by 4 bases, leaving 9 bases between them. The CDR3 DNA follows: TGTGCCAGCAGACGGACGGATAATGAAAAACTGTTTTTT. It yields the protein CASRRTDNEKLFF.